The 29 T cell receptor beta chains below all came from one sample that was sequenced in a study of blood T cell repertoires in COVID-19. Sequenced by immunoSEQ multiplex PCR; TCRdb stores in-frame clones only, minus some. The sample comprises some 150,000 clones, 70% to 90% of which are singletons, and more than 2% rests with the top ten. Source material: peripheral blood. Receptors originate from a woman in her 70s with acute or convalescent COVID-19.

This clone occurred a few times. The chain couples TRBV14 to TRBJ1-2; 8 bases agree with TRBD1. Per the germline V gene, CDR1 is SGHDN and CDR2 is FVKESK. Unmatched junction bases numbered 11, after V lost 5 bases and J lost 3 bases. This CDR3 spans 16 amino acids. The CDR3 here is CASSKLLQGDDYGYTF. CDR3 coding DNA: TGTGCCAGCAGCAAACTCCTACAGGGGGATGACTATGGCTACACCTTC.

V and J are TRBV7-9 and TRBJ2-3, with D unclear. V was trimmed by 1 base and J by 2 bases, leaving 7 bases between them. This CDR3 is 14 amino acids long. From germline, CDR1 is SEHNR and CDR2 FQNEAQ (reference sequence). DNA of the CDR3: TGTGCCAGCAGCTTAGGTGGCCTCACAGATACGCAGTATTTT. It encodes CASSLGGLTDTQYF.

This chain links TRBV25-1 with TRBJ2-4; 7 bases agree with TRBD1. Losses at the gene ends were 1 base for V and 6 bases for J; bases not matched to a gene: 0. The CDR3 runs to 13 residues. Germline loops: CDR1 MGHDK, CDR2 SYGVNS. Here the CDR3 DNA reads TGTGCCAGCAGTGAATGGACAGGAAACATTCAGTACTTC. It codes for CASSEWTGNIQYF.

V and J are TRBV7-2 and TRBJ1-6; possibly TRBD1 for D (5 bases). Trimming left V 5 bases short and J 5 bases short, with 10 bases between. CDR1 and CDR2 from the germline V gene are SGHTA and FQGNSA. The CDR3 covers 14 residues. The CDR3 here is CASSPRRDNSPLHF. The CDR3 DNA reads TGTGCCAGCAGCCCCCGCAGGGATAATTCACCCCTCCACTTT.

This sequence joins TRBV6-5 and TRBJ2-7; TRBD2 matches 7 bases. The V segment lost 2 bases and the J segment 2 bases; nucleotides outside the gene matches: 6. This CDR3 is built from 15 residues. Germline CDR1 reads MNHEY; CDR2 reads SVGAGI. In DNA, the CDR3 is TGTGCCAGCAGTTACAAGGGCGGGGGAACCTACGAGCAGTACGTC. Encoded protein: CASSYKGGGTYEQYV.

This chain joins TRBV5-4 and TRBJ1-6; 8 bases fit TRBD1. J lost 5 bases, V lost 0 bases, and 1 base had no gene match. The CDR3 runs to 15 residues. Germline CDR1 reads SGHNT; CDR2 reads YYREEE (reference sequence). CDR3 region: CASSLETGDNSPLHF. As DNA, the CDR3 is TGTGCCAGCAGCTTGGAGACAGGGGATAATTCACCCCTCCACTTT.

The chain carries TRBV15 and TRBJ2-2; 7 nucleotides match TRBD1. The CDR3 has 16 residues. The V and J ends lost 2 bases and 3 bases, in that order; junction bases with no gene match: 6. CDR1 is LNHNV and CDR2 is YYDKDF in the germline V gene (reference sequence). CDR3 sequence (DNA): TGTGCCACCAGCAGATACAGACAGGGAGACACCGGGGAGCTGTTTTTT. This translates into CATSRYRQGDTGELFF.

Only a few counts were recorded for this clone. The V and J genes are TRBV27 and TRBJ1-6; 8 bases are shared with TRBD1. Losses at the gene ends were 3 bases for V and 9 bases for J; bases not matched to a gene: 4. Germline-derived CDR1 and CDR2 are MNHEY and SMNVEV (reference sequence). This CDR3 is 14 amino acids long. In nucleotides, the CDR3 is TGTGCCAGCAGTTTCGGACAGGGTATTTCACCCCTCCACTTT. This gives the protein CASSFGQGISPLHF.

The V gene is TRBV27, the J gene TRBJ2-2, with 8 bases fitting TRBD1. The V and J ends lost 5 bases and 1 base, in that order; junction bases with no gene match: 6. From germline, CDR1 is MNHEY and CDR2 SMNVEV (reference sequence). This CDR3 region has 16 residues. The CDR3 loop reads CASSLRGTGNTGELFF. The CDR3 coding sequence is TGTGCCAGCAGTCTAAGAGGGACAGGGAACACCGGGGAGCTGTTTTTT.

The chain couples TRBV13 to TRBJ1-2, with D unresolved. The V gene's germline CDR1 is PRHDT and CDR2 FYEKMQ (reference sequence). The CDR3 has 15 amino acids. Trimming removed 5 bases from V and 0 bases from J, with 13 bases in between. The CDR3 sequence: CASSPYEVTNYGYTF. In nucleotides, the CDR3 is TGTGCCAGCAGCCCCTACGAGGTGACTAACTATGGCTACACCTTC.

This chain connects TRBV5-1 to TRBJ2-3; 9 bases are a match to TRBD1. Germline assignment: CDR1 SGHRS and CDR2 YFSETQ. CDR3 length equals 17 residues. J gave up 2 bases and V 5 bases, and 12 bases lay outside the gene matches. The CDR3 DNA is TGCGCCAGCAGGAAATTGGGAACAGGGGGCTTCACAGATACGCAGTATTTT. As protein: CASRKLGTGGFTDTQYF.

This sequence joins TRBV6-5 and TRBJ1-3; D remains unclear. The germline V gene encodes CDR1 MNHEY and CDR2 SVGAGI. Trimming left V 6 bases short and J 8 bases short, with 11 bases between. This CDR3 is built from 12 residues. CDR3 coding DNA: TGTGCCAGCAGCCTGCCGGGGTACACCATATATTTT. Translated, it gives CASSLPGYTIYF.

The rearrangement uses TRBV7-9 and TRBJ1-1; D unclear. The germline CDR1 and CDR2 sequences are SEHNR and FQNEAQ (reference sequence). The V and J ends lost 2 bases and 4 bases respectively, with 8 bases between them. The CDR3 consists of 13 residues. The CDR3 DNA reads as TGTGCCAGCAGCTTAAGAGCGAGCACTGAAGCTTTCTTT. Its protein is CASSLRASTEAFF. Full variable domain (outside the CDR3, taken from reference TRBV7-9 and TRBJ1-1): DTGVSQNPRHKITKRGQNVTFRCDPISEHNRLYWYRQTLGQGPEFLTYFQNEAQLEKSRLLSDRFSAERPKGSFSTLEIQRTEQGDSAMYLCASSLRASTEAFFGQGTRLTVV.

V gene TRBV6-6 combines with J gene TRBJ1-5; TRBD1 matches 7 bases. This CDR3 spans 15 amino acids. CDR1 and CDR2 from the germline V gene are MNHNY and SVGAGI (reference sequence). Trimming cost V 5 bases and J 4 bases; bases outside gene matches: 8. The CDR3 DNA reads TGTGCCAGCAGTAAGGACAGGATTTCTAATCAGCCCCAGCATTTT. Its translation: CASSKDRISNQPQHF.

Points on this clone: This sample includes further DNA sequences coding for the same CDR3. The chain combines TRBV6-5 with TRBJ2-7, with TRBD1 matching over 10 bases. Trimming cost V 2 bases and J 3 bases; bases outside gene matches: 1. CDR1 MNHEY and CDR2 SVGAGI come from the germline V gene. The CDR3 has 14 amino acids. The CDR3 loop is CASSYGDRGYEQYF. CDR3 nucleotides: TGTGCCAGCAGTTACGGGGACAGGGGCTACGAGCAGTACTTC.

The rearrangement joins TRBV14 to TRBJ2-5; D may be TRBD1 (5 bases). With 1 base removed from V and 6 bases from J, the gap between germline ends came to 15 bases. Germline CDR1 reads SGHDN; CDR2 reads FVKESK. CDR3 length: 15 amino acids. This CDR3 is CASSQARTSSQTQYF. Written as DNA, the CDR3 is TGTGCCAGCAGCCAAGCACGGACAAGTTCTCAGACCCAGTACTTC.

CDR3 sequence reads: CASSFRGFTGELFF. The CDR3 bases are TGCGCCAGCAGCTTCCGAGGGTTCACCGGGGAGCTGTTTTTT. The chain uses TRBV5-1 and TRBJ2-2; tentative D call: TRBD2 (5 bases). V dropped 2 bases and J dropped 4 bases, with 9 bases sitting between them. Germline CDR1 reads SGHRS; CDR2 reads YFSETQ. CDR3 length: 14 amino acids. Based on the CDR3 plus reference TRBV5-1 and TRBJ2-2, the full variable domain is KAGVTQTPRYLIKTRGQQVTLSCSPISGHRSVSWYQQTPGQGLQFLFEYFSETQRNKGNFPGRFSGRQFSNSRSEMNVSTLELGDSALYLCASSFRGFTGELFFGEGSRLTVL.

This rearrangement joins TRBV18 to TRBJ1-5; 7 bases map to TRBD1. The CDR3 covers 14 residues. Germline-derived CDR1 and CDR2 are KGHSH and LQKENI. V was pared by 4 bases and J by 6 bases, with 6 bases of the junction left unmatched. CDR3 in amino acids: CASSQRQGGQPQHF. DNA for the CDR3: TGTGCCAGCTCACAACGACAGGGAGGTCAGCCCCAGCATTTT.

This clone was counted between two and nine times. The chain links TRBV27 to TRBJ1-5; the match to TRBD1 covers 9 bases. Germline lookup yields CDR1 MNHEY and CDR2 SMNVEV (reference sequence). CDR3 size: 15 residues. V lost 6 bases and J lost 5; bases outside the gene matches: 8. The CDR3 DNA reads as TGTGCCAGCAGCCCCCGGACAGGGGTTTATCAGCCCCAGCATTTT. Amino acid sequence: CASSPRTGVYQPQHF.

The chain couples TRBV15 to TRBJ1-4; 9 bases align to TRBD1. V shed 0 bases, J shed 9 bases, and the junction held 11 bases outside the gene matches. CDR1 and CDR2 from the germline V gene are LNHNV and YYDKDF (reference sequence). There are 17 residues in the CDR3. The CDR3 protein is CATSRDLGPGTGKKLFF. The DNA of the CDR3 is TGTGCCACCAGCAGAGATCTGGGCCCCGGGACAGGGAAAAAACTGTTTTTT.

V gene TRBV6-2 or TRBV6-3 combines with J gene TRBJ2-7; D is possibly TRBD2 (5 bases). V gave up 2 bases and J gave up 6 bases, with 14 bases separating them. The CDR3 length is 14 residues. Germline V gene sequence: CDR1 MNHEY, CDR2 SVGEGT. CDR3 in DNA: TGTGCCAGCAGTTACGTTGGGCTAGCTATCGAGCAGTACTTC. Protein sequence: CASSYVGLAIEQYF.

The chain employs TRBV19 and TRBJ1-5; perhaps TRBD1 as D (6 bases). This CDR3 comprises 15 residues. Per the germline V gene, CDR1 is LNHDA and CDR2 is SQIVND (reference sequence). V dropped 10 bases and J dropped 2 bases, with 18 bases sitting between them. The CDR3 region is CATRQLGGGNQPQHF. The CDR3 nucleotides are TGTGCCACGAGACAATTAGGGGGTGGCAATCAGCCCCAGCATTTT.

The chain recombines TRBV9 with TRBJ2-7; TRBD1 might be the D (6 bases). Germline CDR1 and CDR2: SGDLS and YYNGEE. This CDR3 region has 13 residues. Deletions cut 1 base from V and 5 bases from J, with 10 bases between. CDR3 sequence: CASSVMDSNEQYF. DNA of the CDR3: TGTGCCAGCAGCGTAATGGACAGCAACGAGCAGTACTTC.

The chain links TRBV3-1 (or the pseudogene TRBV3-2) to TRBJ1-4; 9 bases match TRBD1. Germline-derived CDR1 and CDR2 are LGHDT and YNNKEL (reference sequence). The CDR3 has 15 amino acids. V shed 6 bases and J 4 bases; nucleotides not matched to a gene: 6. The CDR3 nucleotides are TGTGCCAGCAGACGTGGACAGGGGTTTAATGAAAAACTGTTTTTT. Encoded protein: CASRRGQGFNEKLFF.

The chain uses TRBV6-5 and TRBJ1-5; TRBD1 is a possible D gene (5 bases). Trimming pared 9 bases from V and 6 bases from J, leaving 18 bases between. CDR3 length: 14 residues. Germline CDR1 reads MNHEY; CDR2 reads SVGAGI. CDR3 bases: TGTGCCAGTAACGCTGGGCAGGGTGGTCAGCCCCAGCATTTT. It encodes CASNAGQGGQPQHF.

This clone has just one count. This CDR3 reads CASSQEESSGGPGEQFF. CDR3 coding DNA: TGTGCCAGCAGCCAAGAAGAGTCATCGGGGGGCCCCGGTGAGCAGTTCTTC. The chain joins TRBV3-1 (or the pseudogene TRBV3-2) to TRBJ2-1; weak D call: TRBD2 (7 bases). The CDR3 runs 17 residues. V dropped 0 bases and J dropped 9 bases, with 21 bases sitting between them. From germline, CDR1 is LGHDT and CDR2 YNNKEL (reference sequence).

The chain links TRBV15 to TRBJ1-6; 7 bases match TRBD1. V shed 1 base, J shed 6 bases, and the junction held 9 bases outside the gene matches. The CDR3 totals 17 residues. CDR1 and CDR2 from the germline V gene are LNHNV and YYDKDF (reference sequence). The CDR3 nucleotides are TGTGCCACCAGCAGAGTCTGGACAGGCGACCTTAATTCACCCCTCCACTTT. This codes for CATSRVWTGDLNSPLHF.

The chain joins TRBV25-1 to TRBJ2-3, with 8 bases matching TRBD1. The V and J ends lost 6 bases and 0 bases, in that order; junction bases with no gene match: 11. Per the germline V gene, CDR1 is MGHDK and CDR2 is SYGVNS. CDR3 size: 17 residues. CDR3 residues: CASRPLDRGQSTDTQYF. DNA for the CDR3: TGTGCCAGCAGACCATTAGACAGGGGACAGAGCACAGATACGCAGTATTTT.

The gene calls are TRBV4-3 and TRBJ2-1; the match to TRBD2 covers 9 bases. In germline, CDR1 is LGHNA, CDR2 YSLEER. CDR3 length: 19 residues. After removal of 0 bases from V and 4 bases from J, the junction contained 13 bases not matched to a gene. CDR3 loop: CASSQDRNLAGGPYNEQFF. In DNA form, the CDR3 reads TGCGCCAGCAGCCAAGATCGGAATCTGGCGGGGGGGCCGTACAATGAGCAGTTCTTC.